One sample yielded the 5 T cell receptor beta chains listed below, sequenced in a study of beta chain features in type 1 diabetes. These receptors have no known antigen. General observations from the study: Moderately but significantly shorter TCRB CDR3s were found in Type 1 diabetes patients in all four CD4+ subsets.

The authors reverse transcribed all of the isolated RNA, so sequencing captured expressed TCRB transcripts. Measured with immunoSEQ multiplex PCR; TCRdb has only the in-frame clones, and not every one. This sample carries under 200,000 clones, 7.5% to 9.5% of them seen once, and the ten largest clones take under 0.65%. Source material: central memory CD4+ T cells from blood. These receptors came from a woman aged 18-35 years with type 1 diabetes.

The V gene is TRBV7-2, the J gene TRBJ2-5; 9 bases are shared with TRBD2. The CDR3 length is 14 residues. The germline V gene has CDR1 SGHTA and CDR2 FQGNSA. V trimming: 5 bases; J trimming: 5 bases; junction bases outside the gene matches: 6. In DNA form, the CDR3 reads TGTGCCAGCAGCGGTAGCGGGAGAGGGGAGACCCAGTACTTC. Encoded protein: CASSGSGRGETQYF.

This chain connects TRBV11-3 to TRBJ2-6; D remains ambiguous. V was cut by 3 bases and J by 4 bases, with 19 bases left in between. CDR3 length: 18 residues. Looked up from germline, CDR1 is SGHNT and CDR2 is YENEEA. CDR3 sequence: CASSFDPLQNAGANVLTF. Here the CDR3 DNA reads TGTGCCAGCAGCTTTGATCCTTTACAGAACGCCGGGGCCAACGTCCTGACTTTC.

This chain joins TRBV10-3 and TRBJ1-1; D is perhaps TRBD1 (6 bases). This CDR3 has 12 residues. With 11 bases removed from V and 0 bases from J, the gap between germline ends came to 10 bases. Germline V lookup: CDR1 ENHRY, CDR2 SYGVKD. CDR3 in DNA: TGTGCCTCATCAGGGGTGAACACTGAAGCTTTCTTT. Amino acids: CASSGVNTEAFF.

This chain joins TRBV27 and TRBJ2-5; 7 bases align to TRBD1. Per germline, CDR1 MNHEY and CDR2 SMNVEV (reference sequence). The CDR3 extends over 15 amino acids. The V segment lost 6 bases and the J segment 2 bases; nucleotides outside the gene matches: 9. The DNA for the CDR3 is TGTGCCAGCAGCCCAACCTCGGACAGGCAAGAGACCCAGTACTTC. It yields the protein CASSPTSDRQETQYF.

This clone was found many times. The chain recombines TRBV7-9 with TRBJ1-1; 10 nucleotides align to TRBD1. Germline V lookup: CDR1 SEHNR, CDR2 FQNEAQ (reference sequence). CDR3 length equals 15 residues. Germline trimming cut 7 bases from V and 3 bases from J; bases unmatched to any gene: 8. The DNA of the CDR3 is TGTGCCAGCATCCCGGGACAGGGGAGGGACACTGAAGCTTTCTTT. This sequence encodes CASIPGQGRDTEAFF.